These 13 T cell receptor beta chains were sequenced from one sample in a study of neoadjuvant anti-PD-1 for oral cavity cancer (dated by TCRdb to the early 2020s). The time point label for this specimen denotes: after neoadjuvant nivolumab, at surgical resection. The library was generated by the immunoSEQ multiplex PCR assay. This is the immuneACCESS table as TCRdb keeps it, with only in-frame sequences that have V and J called. A part of the clones is gone; compared with another copy, unresolved V genes explain less than half, and the rest is unexplained. Counted in this sample were approximately 9,500 clones; less than 75% of them appeared once. Of the sample, 4.2% is held by the ten largest clones. The source was PBMCs, collected after nivolumab (anti-PD-1) treatment. Receptors were obtained from a person between 40 and 80 years old with oral cavity squamous cell carcinoma.

This clone was seen a few times. The chain uses TRBV4-1 and TRBJ1-5; D might be TRBD1 (5 bases). This CDR3 has 18 residues. Between the trimmed V and J ends, which lost 3 bases and 1 base, there was a span of 19 bases. Germline lookup yields CDR1 MGHRA and CDR2 YSYEKL. This CDR3 reads CASSHVALRGRSNQPQHF. The CDR3 DNA reads as TGCGCCAGCAGCCACGTCGCGCTACGGGGGAGAAGCAATCAGCCCCAGCATTTT.

Only one count was recorded for this clone. The chain combines TRBV9 with TRBJ2-7; perhaps TRBD2 as D (7 bases). CDR1 and CDR2 (germline): SGDLS, YYNGEE. Between the trimmed V and J ends, which lost 0 bases and 6 bases, there was a span of 13 bases. This CDR3 spans 14 amino acids. This chain's CDR3 is CASSVEGGAPEQYF. CDR3 sequence (DNA): TGTGCCAGCAGCGTAGAGGGGGGGGCACCCGAGCAGTACTTC.

This clone has just one count. The chain has TRBV6-1 and TRBJ1-2; D uncertain. Germline CDR1 MNHNS, CDR2 SASEGT. Trimming removed 8 bases from V and 8 bases from J, with 18 bases in between. This CDR3 has 13 residues. CDR3 nucleotides: TGTGCCAGCGGAGTGATAGAGGGTGGCGGCTACACCTTC. Amino acid sequence: CASGVIEGGGYTF.

This clone was seen a single time. The chain links TRBV5-5 to TRBJ2-7; perhaps TRBD1 as D (5 bases). V was cut by 0 bases and J by 5 bases, with 9 bases left in between. CDR1 SGHKS and CDR2 YYEKEE come from the germline V gene (reference sequence). There are 13 residues in the CDR3. The CDR3 DNA reads TGTGCCAGCAGCTTGGCTCGCAGGGACGAGCAGTACTTC. It translates to CASSLARRDEQYF.

The V and J genes are TRBV5-4 and TRBJ2-6; 7 bases are a match to TRBD1. This CDR3 spans 16 amino acids. V shed 5 bases and J 4 bases; nucleotides not matched to a gene: 9. The germline V gene has CDR1 SGHNT and CDR2 YYREEE (reference sequence). The CDR3 DNA follows: TGTGCCAGCAGGAGAGGGGGCGACGCGGGGGCCAACGTCCTGACTTTC. Protein sequence: CASRRGGDAGANVLTF.

This sequence joins TRBV5-1 and TRBJ1-6; the D gene is possibly TRBD1 (6 bases). Germline assignment: CDR1 SGHRS and CDR2 YFSETQ. The CDR3 is made up of 14 amino acids. The V end lost 0 bases, the J end lost 14 bases, and 15 bases lay between the germline ends. CDR3 amino acids: CASSLVSRQVALHF. The CDR3 nucleotides are TGCGCCAGCAGCTTGGTTTCCCGACAGGTAGCCCTCCACTTT.

This clone has only a few counts. V is TRBV19 and J is TRBJ1-2, with D possibly being TRBD1 (6 bases). CDR3 length: 14 amino acids. CDR1 is LNHDA and CDR2 is SQIVND in the germline V gene (reference sequence). V was clipped by 3 bases and J by 5 bases, with 13 bases between them. CDR3 region: CASSINGRGYGYTF. The CDR3 coding sequence is TGTGCCAGTAGTATCAACGGCAGGGGTTATGGCTACACCTTC. Full variable domain (outside the CDR3, taken from reference TRBV19 and TRBJ1-2): DGGITQSPKYLFRKEGQNVTLSCEQNLNHDAMYWYRQDPGQGLRLIYYSQIVNDFQKGDIAEGYSVSREKKESFPLTVTSAQKNPTAFYLCASSINGRGYGYTFGSGTRLTVV.

The chain uses TRBV10-3 and TRBJ1-2, with a tentative D call TRBD1 (6 bases). Germline-derived CDR1 and CDR2 are ENHRY and SYGVKD. Between the trimmed V and J ends, which lost 8 bases and 6 bases, there was a span of 19 bases. The CDR3 sequence is 14 residues long. CDR3 sequence reads: CAIAVLGGGDGYTF. The CDR3 DNA follows: TGTGCCATCGCGGTTCTAGGGGGGGGAGATGGCTACACCTTC.

The V and J genes are TRBV29-1 and TRBJ2-3; possibly TRBD2 for D (6 bases). From germline, CDR1 is SQVTM and CDR2 ANQGSEA. The CDR3 is 14 residues long. The V end was cut by 6 bases, the J end by 2 bases, with 15 bases between. The CDR3 loop reads CSVTPAGLTDTQYF. The DNA for the CDR3 is TGCAGCGTGACTCCAGCGGGTCTCACAGATACGCAGTATTTT.

This sequence joins TRBV5-6 and TRBJ2-5; D may be TRBD2 (6 bases). Germline V CDR1 and CDR2: SGHDT, YYEEEE. CDR3 length: 13 amino acids. Trimming pared 2 bases from V and 7 bases from J, leaving 12 bases between. CDR3 in DNA: TGTGCCAGCAGCTTCGGTGACGGGGGGACCCAGTACTTC. This gives the protein CASSFGDGGTQYF.

The chain joins TRBV9 to TRBJ2-1; 14 nucleotides agree with TRBD2. The CDR3 sequence is 17 residues long. CDR1 is SGDLS and CDR2 is YYNGEE in the germline V gene. V shed 4 bases and J 8 bases; nucleotides not matched to a gene: 11. The CDR3 DNA reads as TGTGCCAGCAGCCTCCGGACTAGCGGGGGGCCGGGGGATGAGCAGTTCTTC. It is translated as CASSLRTSGGPGDEQFF.

CDR3 amino acids: CASSSGPQGYTF. In DNA form, the CDR3 reads TGTGCCAGCAGCTCAGGGCCGCAGGGCTACACCTTC. This chain uses TRBV7-9 with TRBJ1-2; D might be TRBD1 (5 bases). V was shortened by 4 bases and J by 8 bases, with 11 bases between the two germline ends. Germline V lookup: CDR1 SEHNR, CDR2 FQNEAQ (reference sequence). This CDR3 is built from 12 residues.

This clone was picked up a small number of times. This sequence joins TRBV7-9 and TRBJ2-3; a possible D gene is TRBD1 (7 bases). The CDR3 has 17 amino acids. Germline CDR1 is SEHNR and CDR2 is FQNEAQ (reference sequence). V shed 5 bases and J shed 1 base, with 19 bases lying between them. The CDR3 spells CASSARQGGGRTDTQYF. CDR3 in DNA: TGTGCCAGCAGCGCACGACAGGGAGGAGGACGCACAGATACGCAGTATTTT.